This T cell receptor beta chain emerged from a study of identical twins. MiXCR, run by TCRdb on the 5' RACE reads, gives a single entry per CDR3 protein. The sample has 250,000 or so distinct CDR3 sequences, approximately 8.6% seen once. These data were also reused for a study on yellow fever vaccine responses in identical twins.

This clonotype was sampled from a woman aged 18 to 35 in good health. The sample taken for sequencing was CD8+ T cells sorted from blood.

The DNA for the CDR3 is TGCGCCAGCAGCTTGTATAGCGACACAAAGAACGAGCAGTACTTC. Encoded protein: CASSLYSDTKNEQYF. This chain connects TRBV5-1 to TRBJ2-7, with a possible D match to TRBD2 (5 bases). The V and J ends lost 1 base and 5 bases respectively, with 16 bases between them. This CDR3 comprises 15 residues. Germline-derived CDR1 and CDR2 are SGHRS and YFSETQ.